Described below is a single TCR beta chain sequence and its context. Only in-frame clones appear in the TCRdb table, and some are missing; sequencing was by immunoSEQ multiplex PCR. The sample lists fewer than 200,000 clones; approximately 92% were seen once. This sample was taken from a study of T cell responses to AZD1222 COVID-19 vaccine. This CDR3 is 16 amino acids long. CDR1 is SNHLY, CDR2 FYNNEI, per germline. Trimming cost V 4 bases and J 8 bases, with 20 bases left between them. The receptor's source is an adult in good health. V and J are TRBV2 and TRBJ1-4; D uncertain. This sample comprised peripheral blood, obtained on day 0 of AZD1222 vaccination. The CDR3 DNA is TGTGCCAGCAGTGGGAGATCGGGCCCACTGGGAGAAAAACTGTTTTTT. Its translation is CASSGRSGPLGEKLFF.